These 9 T cell receptor beta chains came from one sample sequenced in a study of cytomegalovirus exposure and HLA in healthy donors. It was with 60 Vbeta and 13 Jbeta primers that the PCR ran. TCRdb keeps only in-frame clones here, not all; method: immunoSEQ multiplex PCR. The sample consists of 97,000 or so clones, roughly 83% of them appearing once. The sample consisted of PBMCs. These receptors were collected from a man between 40 and 49 years old in good health and CMV-seronegative.

Concerning this clone itself: The same CDR3 also results from other DNA sequences found in this sample. This chain uses TRBV5-1 with TRBJ2-5, with 14 nucleotides matching TRBD2. Trimming cost V 2 bases and J 2 bases; bases outside gene matches: 2. Germline V gives CDR1 SGHRS, CDR2 YFSETQ. The CDR3 spans 16 residues. The CDR3: CASSLGLAGGQETQYF. CDR3 DNA: TGCGCCAGCAGCTTAGGACTAGCGGGGGGACAAGAGACCCAGTACTTC.

The chain recombines TRBV27 with TRBJ1-5, with unresolved D. Trimming removed 0 bases at V and 5 bases at J, with 14 bases between. Germline-derived CDR1 and CDR2 are MNHEY and SMNVEV (reference sequence). The CDR3 is 16 amino acids. The CDR3 nucleotides read TGTGCCAGCAGTTTATCGGGTTGGGAGTTGGATCAGCCCCAGCATTTT. It codes for CASSLSGWELDQPQHF.

The chain recombines TRBV5-1 with TRBJ2-1; D is possibly TRBD1 (6 bases). V was shortened by 0 bases and J by 8 bases, with 12 bases between the two germline ends. The CDR3 consists of 14 residues. CDR1 and CDR2 (germline): SGHRS, YFSETQ. The CDR3 region is CASSLVARGDEQFF. The CDR3 nucleotides read TGCGCCAGCAGCTTGGTGGCCAGGGGCGATGAGCAGTTCTTC.

This rearrangement joins TRBV5-1 to TRBJ1-6; maybe TRBD1 (6 bases). This CDR3 contains 14 residues. The germline gives CDR1 SGHRS, CDR2 YFSETQ. The germline V and J ends were trimmed by 0 bases and 7 bases, with 8 bases remaining between them. The CDR3 here is CASSLDRENSPLHF. As DNA, the CDR3 is TGCGCCAGCAGCTTGGACAGGGAAAATTCACCCCTCCACTTT. Combining the CDR3 with reference TRBV5-1 and TRBJ1-6 gives the whole variable domain KAGVTQTPRYLIKTRGQQVTLSCSPISGHRSVSWYQQTPGQGLQFLFEYFSETQRNKGNFPGRFSGRQFSNSRSEMNVSTLELGDSALYLCASSLDRENSPLHFGNGTRLTVT.

V gene TRBV10-3 combines with J gene TRBJ1-1; TRBD1 matches 10 bases. Germline V CDR1 and CDR2: ENHRY, SYGVKD. After removal of 2 bases from V and 7 bases from J, the junction contained 7 bases not matched to a gene. The CDR3 is made up of 15 amino acids. DNA for the CDR3: TGTGCCATCAGTGAGCCCGGACAGGGGGGGATTGAAGCTTTCTTT. This translates into CAISEPGQGGIEAFF.

This sequence joins TRBV13 and TRBJ2-1, with D possibly TRBD1 on 6 matching bases. V was cut by 5 bases and J by 2 bases, with 19 bases left in between. CDR3 length equals 17 residues. In germline, CDR1 is PRHDT, CDR2 FYEKMQ (reference sequence). CDR3 sequence: CASSPQTDQGTYNEQFF. Written as DNA, the CDR3 is TGTGCCAGCAGCCCCCAGACGGACCAGGGGACCTACAATGAGCAGTTCTTC.

The chain has TRBV6-4 and TRBJ2-1; 11 bases are a match to TRBD2. This CDR3 is built from 14 residues. V was clipped by 4 bases and J by 7 bases; unmatched bases: 3. The germline V gene encodes CDR1 MRHNA and CDR2 SNTAGT. CDR3 protein: CASSASGGRNEQFF. For the CDR3, the DNA is TGTGCCAGCAGTGCTAGCGGGGGGCGGAATGAGCAGTTCTTC.

The J gene is TRBJ1-4, the V gene TRBV7-2; D is unclear. This CDR3 is built from 14 residues. Germline V gene sequence: CDR1 SGHTA, CDR2 FQGNSA. Trimming left V 5 bases short and J 3 bases short, with 10 bases between. The CDR3 nucleotides are TGTGCCAGCAGCCACGTCAGTCCTAATGAAAAACTGTTTTTT. The encoded protein is CASSHVSPNEKLFF.

The gene calls are TRBV9 and TRBJ1-5; the D gene is possibly TRBD1 (6 bases). V dropped 0 bases and J dropped 14 bases, with 9 bases sitting between them. In germline, CDR1 is SGDLS, CDR2 YYNGEE. The CDR3 has 11 residues. This CDR3 reads CASSVDRDKHF. The CDR3 DNA sequence: TGTGCCAGCAGCGTAGACCGGGACAAGCATTTT. The complete variable domain, with remaining parts taken from reference TRBV9 and TRBJ1-5, reads DSGVTQTPKHLITATGQRVTLRCSPRSGDLSVYWYQQSLDQGLQFLIQYYNGEERAKGNILERFSAQQFPDLHSELNLSSLELGDSALYFCASSVDRDKHFGDGTRLSIL.